Shown below are 10 T cell receptor beta chains from a single sample sequenced in a study of follicular helper T cells after annual influenza vaccination. Clones were read by immunoSEQ multiplex PCR, and TCRdb kept only the in-frame ones, dropping some. The table records roughly 14,000 clones, around 78% of them present only once. Documented time point: 2014-2015 season, pre-vaccination. Here the sequenced sample was CXCR5- memory CD4+ T cells sorted from blood, taken on the day of influenza vaccination. All receptors come from an adult who received the influenza vaccine.

The V gene is TRBV27, the J gene TRBJ1-4; possibly TRBD1 for D (5 bases). V gave up 5 bases and J gave up 4 bases, with 8 bases separating them. CDR1 is MNHEY, CDR2 SMNVEV, per germline (reference sequence). This CDR3 region has 13 residues. CDR3 amino acids: CASSKQVNEKLFF. For the CDR3, the DNA is TGTGCCAGCAGTAAACAGGTTAATGAAAAACTGTTTTTT.

V and J are TRBV18 and TRBJ2-6, with TRBD1 matching over 8 bases. The trim removed 5 bases at V and 2 bases at J, leaving 5 bases unmatched. The germline V gene has CDR1 KGHSH and CDR2 LQKENI. The CDR3 sequence is 16 residues long. CDR3 nucleotides: TGTGCCAGCTCAGGGCAGGGGGCGACTGGGGCCAACGTCCTGACTTTC. This codes for CASSGQGATGANVLTF.

The chain couples TRBV4-2 to TRBJ2-3; 7 bases agree with TRBD2. Trimming cost V 1 base and J 6 bases; bases outside gene matches: 4. The CDR3 has 14 residues. Germline V lookup: CDR1 LGHNA, CDR2 YNFKEQ. The CDR3 region is CASSQGTSRDTQYF. The CDR3 DNA reads TGTGCCAGCAGCCAAGGGACTAGTCGGGATACGCAGTATTTT.

The chain recombines TRBV5-1 with TRBJ1-3; 7 positions agree with TRBD1. From germline, CDR1 is SGHRS and CDR2 YFSETQ. The CDR3 loop spans 14 amino acids. Trimming cost V 2 bases and J 2 bases; bases outside gene matches: 1. The CDR3 DNA is TGCGCCAGCAGCTTAGGGACAGCTGGAAACACCATATATTTT. This codes for CASSLGTAGNTIYF.

The CDR3 protein is CASSVGQETQYF. CDR3 in DNA: TGTGCCAGCTCAGTAGGGCAAGAGACCCAGTACTTC. J is TRBJ2-5 and V is TRBV18; unclear D gene. Looked up from germline, CDR1 is KGHSH and CDR2 is LQKENI. Trimming pared 5 bases from V and 2 bases from J, leaving 6 bases between. The CDR3 extends over 12 amino acids.

This clone showed up just once. The chain combines TRBV5-1 with TRBJ1-3; D is unclear. Germline V gene lookup returns CDR1 SGHRS and CDR2 YFSETQ. The length of the CDR3 is 16 residues. Trimming pared 0 bases from V and 0 bases from J, leaving 10 bases between. The CDR3 reads CASSLDPGVSGNTIYF. In DNA form, the CDR3 reads TGCGCCAGCAGCTTGGATCCAGGCGTCTCTGGAAACACCATATATTTT. The full variable domain, rest sourced from reference TRBV5-1 and TRBJ1-3, is KAGVTQTPRYLIKTRGQQVTLSCSPISGHRSVSWYQQTPGQGLQFLFEYFSETQRNKGNFPGRFSGRQFSNSRSEMNVSTLELGDSALYLCASSLDPGVSGNTIYFGEGSWLTVV.

A few counts support this clone. The chain links TRBV18 to TRBJ1-2; 7 bases fit TRBD1. The CDR3 has 15 residues. The V and J ends lost 3 bases and 6 bases, in that order; junction bases with no gene match: 10. Germline V CDR1 and CDR2: KGHSH, LQKENI. The CDR3 DNA reads TGTGCCAGCTCACCGACAGGGAGAAGGTTAAATGGCTACACCTTC. It specifies CASSPTGRRLNGYTF.

The J gene is TRBJ1-1, the V gene TRBV29-1; D call uncertain. This CDR3 spans 14 amino acids. Trimming stripped 6 bases from V and 0 bases from J, with 14 bases between. The germline V gene has CDR1 SQVTM and CDR2 ANQGSEA. CDR3 bases: TGCAGCGTCGAAACCACAAGCATGAACACTGAAGCTTTCTTT. Encoded protein: CSVETTSMNTEAFF.

This clone was counted once. The chain uses TRBV5-6 and TRBJ1-2; D is undetermined. The length of the CDR3 is 11 residues. V shed 4 bases and J shed 2 bases, with 3 bases lying between them. Germline CDR1 SGHDT, CDR2 YYEEEE. As DNA, the CDR3 is TGTGCCAGCAGCACCAACTATGGCTACACCTTC. Encoded protein: CASSTNYGYTF.

The rearrangement links TRBV7-3 to TRBJ1-1, with 10 bases lining up with TRBD1. The germline CDR1 and CDR2 sequences are SGHTA and FQGTGA. The junction had 2 bases not matched to a gene; V was cut back by 5 bases and J by 5 bases. This CDR3 has 13 amino acids. CDR3 sequence (DNA): TGTGCCAGCAGCCGGGACAGGGGAACTGAAGCTTTCTTT. Protein: CASSRDRGTEAFF.